This passage covers 22 T cell receptor beta chains from one sample sequenced in a study of cytomegalovirus exposure and HLA in healthy donors. The PCR was carried out with 60 Vbeta primers and 13 Jbeta primers. Clones were read by immunoSEQ multiplex PCR, and TCRdb kept only the in-frame ones, dropping some. Among approximately 150,000 clones listed, over 70% were seen once. The specimen was PBMCs. The receptors stem from a man aged 45-60 years in good health and CMV-seropositive.

A few counts support this clone. This sequence joins TRBV30 and TRBJ1-2; D is uncertain. CDR1 is GTSNPN, CDR2 SVGIG, per germline (reference sequence). V was shortened by 0 bases and J by 8 bases, with 7 bases between the two germline ends. The length of the CDR3 is 11 residues. The CDR3 loop is CAWSVRVGYTF. CDR3 in DNA: TGTGCCTGGAGTGTAAGAGTAGGCTACACCTTC.

The J gene is TRBJ2-1, the V gene TRBV9; 9 nucleotides agree with TRBD2. CDR1 and CDR2 from the germline V gene are SGDLS and YYNGEE. This CDR3 is built from 16 residues. Losses at the gene ends were 0 bases for V and 12 bases for J; bases not matched to a gene: 13. CDR3 sequence reads: CASSVGGLALPYGQFF. Written as DNA, the CDR3 is TGTGCCAGCAGCGTAGGTGGACTAGCGCTCCCCTATGGGCAGTTCTTC.

The chain is built from TRBV5-6 and TRBJ1-1; the match to TRBD1 covers 8 bases. J lost 11 bases, V lost 0 bases, and 12 bases had no gene match. The CDR3 has 15 residues. CDR1 and CDR2 from the germline V gene are SGHDT and YYEEEE. The CDR3 region is CASSLGGGRGRWAFF. The CDR3 DNA sequence: TGTGCCAGCAGCTTGGGCGGCGGCAGGGGGCGCTGGGCTTTCTTT.

This chain joins TRBV27 and TRBJ1-2; D may be TRBD1 (5 bases). CDR1 is MNHEY and CDR2 is SMNVEV in the germline V gene (reference sequence). The V gene lost 5 bases and the J gene lost 8 bases, with 15 bases spanning the gap. This CDR3 has 13 residues. CDR3 sequence: CASSPTPGGGYTF. CDR3 DNA sequence: TGTGCCAGCAGTCCCACCCCGGGGGGAGGCTACACCTTC.

This CDR3 reads CASSAGLPYEQYF. CDR3 sequence (DNA): TGTGCCAGCAGTGCGGGGCTACCCTACGAGCAGTACTTC. The V gene is TRBV6-5, the J gene TRBJ2-7, with D tentatively TRBD2 (6 bases). Germline CDR1 MNHEY, CDR2 SVGAGI. The CDR3 is 13 residues long. V was clipped by 5 bases and J by 2 bases, with 10 bases between them.

This chain uses TRBV7-2 with TRBJ1-1, with D perhaps TRBD1 (5 bases). The CDR3 length is 14 residues. CDR1 and CDR2 (germline): SGHTA, FQGNSA. Between the trimmed V and J ends, which lost 0 bases and 3 bases, there was a span of 8 bases. This CDR3 is CASSLALGHTEAFF. The CDR3 DNA is TGTGCCAGCAGCTTAGCTCTGGGGCACACTGAAGCTTTCTTT. The full variable domain, its missing parts supplied by reference TRBV7-2 and TRBJ1-1, is GAGVSQSPSNKVTEKGKDVELRCDPISGHTALYWYRQSLGQGLEFLIYFQGNSAPDKSGLPSDRFSAERTGGSVSTLTIQRTQQEDSAVYLCASSLALGHTEAFFGQGTRLTVV.

The rearrangement uses TRBV7-2 and TRBJ1-3; D not certain. V lost 4 bases, J lost 8 bases, and 18 bases lay in between. CDR1 SGHTA and CDR2 FQGNSA come from the germline V gene. The CDR3 runs 15 residues. DNA for the CDR3: TGTGCCAGCAGCTCATATAGGGAGGGTAAAGACACCATATATTTT. Translating gives CASSSYREGKDTIYF.

This chain connects TRBV6-5 to TRBJ2-7; a possible D gene is TRBD2 (6 bases). Germline V CDR1 and CDR2: MNHEY, SVGAGI. With 2 bases removed from V and 4 bases from J, the gap between germline ends came to 12 bases. This CDR3 is 14 amino acids long. CDR3 sequence (DNA): TGTGCCAGCAGTTACGACGGGAGAGGGTACGAGCAGTACTTC. Its translation: CASSYDGRGYEQYF.

This rearrangement joins TRBV25-1 to TRBJ2-1; 7 nucleotides line up with TRBD2. CDR1 is MGHDK, CDR2 SYGVNS, per germline. Losses at the gene ends were 0 bases for V and 0 bases for J; bases not matched to a gene: 2. The CDR3 totals 16 residues. CDR3 nucleotides: TGTGCCAGCAGTGAATACGGGGGGTACTCCTACAATGAGCAGTTCTTC. Translation gives CASSEYGGYSYNEQFF.

This clone was seen just once. V usage is TRBV6-1 and J usage is TRBJ2-6; the D gene is possibly TRBD2 (5 bases). This CDR3 region has 13 residues. Trimming pared 5 bases from V and 6 bases from J, leaving 8 bases between. Germline CDR1 MNHNS, CDR2 SASEGT. The CDR3 nucleotides are TGTGCCAGCAGTTTGAGGGAGGCCAACGTCCTGACTTTC. Amino acid sequence: CASSLREANVLTF.

The chain joins TRBV5-1 to TRBJ2-3; tentative D call: TRBD2 (6 bases). CDR1 is SGHRS, CDR2 YFSETQ, per germline. Trimming removed 2 bases from V and 2 bases from J, with 18 bases in between. The CDR3 runs 17 residues. As DNA, the CDR3 is TGCGCCAGCAGCTTTCGAGGCAGCGGGCCTTTCACAGATACGCAGTATTTT. Translated: CASSFRGSGPFTDTQYF. The whole variable domain, filled in from reference TRBV5-1 and TRBJ2-3, reads KAGVTQTPRYLIKTRGQQVTLSCSPISGHRSVSWYQQTPGQGLQFLFEYFSETQRNKGNFPGRFSGRQFSNSRSEMNVSTLELGDSALYLCASSFRGSGPFTDTQYFGPGTRLTVL.

The V gene is TRBV5-1, the J gene TRBJ1-2; D gene ambiguous. V shed 0 bases and J shed 8 bases, with 8 bases lying between them. The CDR3 has 12 amino acids. Germline-derived CDR1 and CDR2 are SGHRS and YFSETQ. CDR3 in amino acids: CASSLVAGGYTF. CDR3 DNA: TGCGCCAGCAGCTTGGTTGCGGGCGGCTACACCTTC.

V gene TRBV5-1 combines with J gene TRBJ2-3, with 16 bases that match TRBD2. With 4 bases clipped from V and 3 bases from J, the junction kept 2 bases outside the gene matches. The CDR3 spans 16 residues. The germline V gene encodes CDR1 SGHRS and CDR2 YFSETQ. CDR3 DNA: TGCGCCAGCAGCCAGGGACTAGCGGGGGGGACAGATACGCAGTATTTT. Amino acid sequence: CASSQGLAGGTDTQYF.

This chain links TRBV4-3 with TRBJ2-1, with 10 bases matching TRBD2. V dropped 4 bases and J dropped 2; count of bases not matched to a gene: 5. There are 16 residues in the CDR3. Germline V gene sequence: CDR1 LGHNA, CDR2 YSLEER. The CDR3 loop is CASSRGTSGTYNEQFF. CDR3 coding DNA: TGCGCCAGCAGCCGAGGCACTAGCGGGACCTACAATGAGCAGTTCTTC.

This clone showed up just once. V usage is TRBV5-6 and J usage is TRBJ1-5, with D perhaps matching TRBD1 (6 bases). V lost 4 bases and J 4 bases, leaving 12 bases between the germline ends. Germline lookup yields CDR1 SGHDT and CDR2 YYEEEE. This CDR3 is built from 14 residues. The CDR3 is CASSVRGWNQPQHF. As DNA, the CDR3 is TGTGCCAGCAGCGTCAGGGGCTGGAATCAGCCCCAGCATTTT.

The gene calls are TRBV7-6 and TRBJ2-2, with D perhaps TRBD2 (5 bases). Trimming left V 3 bases short and J 6 bases short, with 11 bases between. The CDR3 has 14 residues. The germline gives CDR1 SGHVS, CDR2 FNYEAQ. This CDR3 is CASSFFGGAGELFF. The CDR3 DNA follows: TGTGCCAGCAGCTTTTTTGGAGGCGCCGGGGAGCTGTTTTTT.

The chain has TRBV5-1 and TRBJ2-5, with D possibly being TRBD2 (6 bases). V lost 4 bases to trimming and J lost 0 bases, with 13 bases between them. Germline CDR1 SGHRS, CDR2 YFSETQ. CDR3 length equals 15 residues. The CDR3 DNA follows: TGCGCCAGCAGCCCGGGGGAACCGTACCAAGAGACCCAGTACTTC. It specifies CASSPGEPYQETQYF.

V is TRBV7-2 and J is TRBJ2-5; D may be TRBD2 (6 bases). The CDR3 contains 15 residues. Germline lookup yields CDR1 SGHTA and CDR2 FQGNSA. The V gene lost 0 bases and the J gene lost 0 bases, with 8 bases spanning the gap. CDR3 amino acids: CASSLAGGNQETQYF. In nucleotides, the CDR3 is TGTGCCAGCAGCTTAGCGGGAGGAAACCAAGAGACCCAGTACTTC.

Comment on this clone: Other DNA sequences of this sample code for an identical CDR3. J is TRBJ1-2 and V is TRBV15; D call uncertain. This CDR3 is 12 amino acids long. V lost 0 bases and J 4 bases, leaving 3 bases between the germline ends. Germline CDR1 and CDR2: LNHNV and YYDKDF (reference sequence). DNA for the CDR3: TGTGCCACCAGCAGAGAGAGCTATGGCTACACCTTC. Encoded protein: CATSRESYGYTF.

The V call is TRBV28, the J call TRBJ1-1; 8 bases fit TRBD1. The germline gives CDR1 MDHEN, CDR2 SYDVKM. V shed 7 bases and J 3 bases; nucleotides not matched to a gene: 4. This CDR3 has 13 residues. DNA of the CDR3: TGTGCCAGCAACGACAGGGGAGACACTGAAGCTTTCTTT. Protein: CASNDRGDTEAFF.

This clone occurred a few times. V usage is TRBV28 and J usage is TRBJ2-7, with TRBD2 matching 14 bases. V was clipped by 6 bases and J by 7 bases; unmatched bases: 11. Germline V gene data show CDR1 as MDHEN and CDR2 as SYDVKM. The CDR3 consists of 16 residues. CDR3: CASSGTSGRGWWEQYF. CDR3 DNA sequence: TGTGCCAGCAGCGGGACTAGCGGGAGAGGGTGGTGGGAGCAGTACTTC.

The rearrangement joins TRBV4-2 to TRBJ1-2; D remains unclear. The CDR3 has 13 residues. In germline, CDR1 is LGHNA, CDR2 YNFKEQ. V lost 1 base and J lost 8, with 11 bases in between. The CDR3 is CASSQGGLIGYTF. The CDR3 DNA sequence: TGTGCCAGCAGCCAAGGAGGCCTCATCGGCTACACCTTC.